A single sample is the source of the 12 T cell receptor beta chains below, sequenced in a study of cytomegalovirus exposure and HLA in healthy donors. PCR was performed using 60 Vbeta and 13 Jbeta primers. Profiling relied on immunoSEQ multiplex PCR, and the TCRdb table lists in-frame clones only, not all of them. In the table there are about 200,000 clones, approximately 86% of which are singletons. Sequencing used PBMCs. These receptors all stem from a woman in her twenties or thirties in good health and CMV-seronegative.

The chain recombines TRBV15 with TRBJ2-1; a weak D match, TRBD2 (6 bases). CDR3 length: 14 amino acids. CDR1 LNHNV and CDR2 YYDKDF come from the germline V gene (reference sequence). Trimming removed 7 bases at V and 6 bases at J, with 16 bases between. DNA for the CDR3: TGTGCCACCAATCTGGGGGGATCAGGCAATGAGCAGTTCTTC. This sequence encodes CATNLGGSGNEQFF.

This chain uses TRBV11-2 with TRBJ1-4; 7 nucleotides agree with TRBD1. The CDR3 consists of 16 residues. After removal of 5 bases from V and 0 bases from J, the junction contained 6 bases not matched to a gene. Germline values: CDR1 SGHAT, CDR2 FQNNGV. The CDR3 nucleotides read TGTGCCAGCAGCCCCGGGACAGAAGCAACTAATGAAAAACTGTTTTTT. Protein sequence: CASSPGTEATNEKLFF.

The chain is built from TRBV5-1 and TRBJ2-7; 8 positions agree with TRBD2. Losses at the gene ends were 5 bases for V and 7 bases for J; bases not matched to a gene: 17. CDR1 SGHRS and CDR2 YFSETQ come from the germline V gene. This CDR3 comprises 16 residues. In DNA form, the CDR3 reads TGCGCCAGCAGTCAACGGGCGACGGGAGGGCCACAAGAGCAGTACTTC. Its protein is CASSQRATGGPQEQYF.

This clone has a handful of counts. J is TRBJ2-5 and V is TRBV11-1; unclear D gene. The V end was cut by 5 bases, the J end by 2 bases, with 9 bases between. Germline CDR1 reads SGHAT; CDR2 reads FQDESV (reference sequence). The CDR3 runs 13 residues. The CDR3 sequence is CASSRRSQETQYF. The CDR3 DNA follows: TGTGCCAGCAGCCGCCGGTCACAAGAGACCCAGTACTTC.

This clone was seen only once. The rearrangement joins TRBV5-1 to TRBJ2-1; D call uncertain. V gave up 0 bases and J gave up 5 bases, with 9 bases separating them. Germline assignment: CDR1 SGHRS and CDR2 YFSETQ. The CDR3 is 14 residues long. CDR3 sequence: CASSLGTYNNEQFF. Written as DNA, the CDR3 is TGCGCCAGCAGCTTGGGTACTTATAACAATGAGCAGTTCTTC.

The chain joins TRBV2 to TRBJ2-7, with D perhaps matching TRBD1 (5 bases). Trimming left V 4 bases short and J 0 bases short, with 7 bases between. This CDR3 has 13 residues. The germline V gene encodes CDR1 SNHLY and CDR2 FYNNEI. The CDR3 bases are TGTGCCAGCAGTGTCGACAGCTCCTACGAGCAGTACTTC. Translation gives CASSVDSSYEQYF.

The rearrangement joins TRBV11-3 to TRBJ2-1; 8 nucleotides align to TRBD1. CDR3 size: 15 residues. Looked up from germline, CDR1 is SGHNT and CDR2 is YENEEA. With V trimmed by 5 bases and J by 6 bases, 9 bases remained unmatched. The CDR3 nucleotides read TGTGCCAGCAGCCCCCGACAGGGGCGCTTCAATGAGCAGTTCTTC. Translation: CASSPRQGRFNEQFF.

The gene calls are TRBV14 and TRBJ2-5, with TRBD2 matching over 7 bases. Germline assignment: CDR1 SGHDN and CDR2 FVKESK. The junction had 10 bases not matched to a gene; V was cut back by 4 bases and J by 5 bases. This CDR3 contains 15 residues. DNA of the CDR3: TGTGCCAGCAGCCTCCGTCGAGCGGGGCGGGAGACCCAGTACTTC. Its translation: CASSLRRAGRETQYF.

The chain uses TRBV5-4 and TRBJ2-1; TRBD2 aligns across 14 bases. CDR1 and CDR2 from the germline V gene are SGHNT and YYREEE (reference sequence). This CDR3 is 18 amino acids long. V lost 6 bases, J lost 0 bases, and 8 bases stayed unmatched. The CDR3 sequence is CASTSGTSGRGSYNEQFF. The CDR3 region has the DNA TGTGCCAGCACCTCCGGGACTAGCGGGAGAGGCTCCTACAATGAGCAGTTCTTC.

The V call is TRBV10-3, the J call TRBJ1-2; TRBD1 is a possible D gene (5 bases). Germline V gene data show CDR1 as ENHRY and CDR2 as SYGVKD. V was shortened by 2 bases and J by 4 bases, with 14 bases between the two germline ends. This CDR3 spans 15 amino acids. The CDR3 loop reads CAISEGRDSSYGYTF. The CDR3 region has the DNA TGTGCCATCAGTGAGGGTCGGGACTCAAGCTATGGCTACACCTTC.

The CDR3 spells CASSLSPGSTEAFF. The CDR3 bases are TGTGCCAGCAGTTTGTCTCCGGGGAGCACTGAAGCTTTCTTT. The rearrangement links TRBV28 to TRBJ1-1; D unclear. Trimming took off 3 bases at V and 4 bases at J, with 12 bases between the two ends. Germline-derived CDR1 and CDR2 are MDHEN and SYDVKM. This CDR3 spans 14 amino acids.

This clone was detected only once. J is TRBJ2-7 and V is TRBV28, with D tentatively TRBD1 (6 bases). Trimming cost V 6 bases and J 1 base, with 16 bases left between them. CDR1 and CDR2 from the germline V gene are MDHEN and SYDVKM. The CDR3 totals 15 residues. The CDR3 loop reads CASSKFRDTSYEQYF. CDR3 coding DNA: TGTGCCAGCAGCAAATTCCGGGACACTTCCTACGAGCAGTACTTC.